The source of this T cell receptor beta chain is a study of T cells in localized non-small cell lung cancer. Per germline, CDR1 MNHEY and CDR2 SVGAGI. This CDR3 region has 15 residues. V lost 6 bases, J lost 5 bases, and 19 bases lay in between. The data were produced by immunoSEQ multiplex PCR, yet TCRdb's version contains in-frame clones alone and is incomplete. The sample lists about 11,000 clones, about 85% occurring once. Remarks on this clone: Its antigen is not identified.

Whole-study results and caveats: Of the top 100 tumor clones, median roughly 60 were in adjacent lung, more than 25 among its top 100. Sequencing covered just one tumor region, so heterogeneity cannot be ruled out.

The sample was peripheral blood, taken before any cancer treatment. This clonotype originated in a male donor older than 55 with stage III lung adenocarcinoma. The gene calls are TRBV6-5 and TRBJ1-1, with D possibly matching TRBD1 (6 bases). The CDR3 region has the DNA TGTGCCAGCAGCCGGGCCGCGGGGGGCGCGACTGAAGCTTTCTTT. Residues: CASSRAAGGATEAFF.